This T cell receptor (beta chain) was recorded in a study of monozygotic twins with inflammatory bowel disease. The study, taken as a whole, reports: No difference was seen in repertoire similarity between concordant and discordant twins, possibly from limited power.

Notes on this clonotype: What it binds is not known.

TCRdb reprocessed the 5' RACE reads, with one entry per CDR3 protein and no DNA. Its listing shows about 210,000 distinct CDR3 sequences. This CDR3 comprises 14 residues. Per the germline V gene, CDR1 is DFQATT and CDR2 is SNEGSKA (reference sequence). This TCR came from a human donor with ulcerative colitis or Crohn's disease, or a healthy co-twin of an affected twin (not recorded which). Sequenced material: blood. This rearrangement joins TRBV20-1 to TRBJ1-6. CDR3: CSASPQGGDSPLHF.